This TCR beta chain is drawn from a study of cytomegalovirus exposure and HLA in healthy donors. Donors were drawn from the approximately 120-subject validation cohort, separate from the roughly 700-subject first cohort. TCRdb keeps only in-frame clones here, not all; method: immunoSEQ multiplex PCR. The repertoire holds tens of thousands of clones, about 94% seen once, with around 4.5% in the top ten. The CDR3 extends over 14 amino acids. CDR1 is MNHEY and CDR2 is SMNVEV in the germline V gene (reference sequence). The V segment lost 5 bases and the J segment 7 bases; nucleotides outside the gene matches: 5.

The clonotype was recovered from a man aged 18-30 years in good health and CMV-seropositive. Specimen: PBMCs. This chain links TRBV27 with TRBJ1-6; 7 nucleotides line up with TRBD1. CDR3 region: CASSPGTVNSPLHF. The CDR3 DNA reads as TGTGCCAGCAGTCCCGGGACAGTGAATTCACCCCTCCACTTT.